The 8 T cell receptor beta chains below all came from one sample that was sequenced in a study of blood T cell repertoires in COVID-19. Libraries were prepared by immunoSEQ multiplex PCR; TCRdb keeps only in-frame clonotypes and omits some of them. The table includes 200,000 to 300,000 clones, 90% detected once. The sample consisted of peripheral blood. Receptors originate from a woman aged 35 to 49 with acute or convalescent COVID-19.

This clone was seen at least ten times. The V gene is TRBV2, the J gene TRBJ1-2; possible D gene TRBD1, 5 bases. The germline gives CDR1 SNHLY, CDR2 FYNNEI. This CDR3 comprises 15 residues. V lost 6 bases to trimming and J lost 0 bases, with 14 bases between them. CDR3 coding DNA: TGTGCCAGCAGCGGAACAGGACGGTCTAACTATGGCTACACCTTC. The encoded protein is CASSGTGRSNYGYTF.

The chain recombines TRBV25-1 with TRBJ2-5; possibly TRBD2 for D (6 bases). CDR1 MGHDK and CDR2 SYGVNS come from the germline V gene. Trimming removed 4 bases at V and 4 bases at J, with 13 bases between. The CDR3 contains 14 residues. The CDR3 DNA follows: TGTGCCAGCAGTGCCCCGGTCGGGGGAGAGACCCAGTACTTC. Encoded protein: CASSAPVGGETQYF. Supplemented by reference TRBV25-1 and TRBJ2-5, the full variable domain reads EADIYQTPRYLVIGTGKKITLECSQTMGHDKMYWYQQDPGMELHLIHYSYGVNSTEKGDLSSESTVSRIRTEHFPLTLESARPSHTSQYLCASSAPVGGETQYFGPGTRLLVL.

The V and J genes are TRBV5-1 and TRBJ2-2; TRBD1 aligns across 7 bases. The germline V gene has CDR1 SGHRS and CDR2 YFSETQ. The CDR3 contains 15 residues. Trimming cost V 4 bases and J 1 base; bases outside gene matches: 4. The CDR3 here is CASSAYRGNTGELFF. The CDR3, as DNA: TGCGCCAGCAGCGCCTACAGGGGGAACACCGGGGAGCTGTTTTTT.

The chain is built from TRBV5-1 and TRBJ1-1, with D hard to call. V was trimmed by 5 bases and J by 0 bases, leaving 11 bases between them. Germline values: CDR1 SGHRS, CDR2 YFSETQ. This CDR3 region has 14 residues. The CDR3 protein is CASRKEDMNTEAFF. The CDR3 DNA sequence: TGCGCCAGCAGAAAAGAGGATATGAACACTGAAGCTTTCTTT.

The CDR3 coding sequence is TGTGCCAGCAGCCCGACAGGGGGACTTGAAGCTTTCTTT. It yields the protein CASSPTGGLEAFF. The chain uses TRBV7-3 and TRBJ1-1; TRBD1 agrees at 9 bases. This CDR3 is 13 amino acids long. The V and J ends lost 5 bases and 7 bases, in that order; junction bases with no gene match: 5. Germline V gene data show CDR1 as SGHTA and CDR2 as FQGTGA.

The chain links TRBV7-9 to TRBJ2-4; a weak D match, TRBD2 (6 bases). The CDR3 loop spans 16 amino acids. The germline V gene has CDR1 SEHNR and CDR2 FQNEAQ (reference sequence). Trimming removed 3 bases at V and 2 bases at J, with 14 bases between. The CDR3 here is CASSLGLTPTKNIQYF. As DNA, the CDR3 is TGTGCCAGCAGCTTGGGACTTACCCCAACCAAAAACATTCAGTACTTC.

V and J are TRBV5-1 and TRBJ1-2; perhaps TRBD1 as D (5 bases). Per the germline V gene, CDR1 is SGHRS and CDR2 is YFSETQ. This CDR3 contains 14 residues. V lost 4 bases and J lost 0, with 10 bases in between. CDR3 DNA: TGCGCCAGCAGCCCGGACAAACCTAACTATGGCTACACCTTC. It specifies CASSPDKPNYGYTF.

This chain uses TRBV7-7 with TRBJ1-1, with a tentative D call TRBD1 (6 bases). This CDR3 comprises 13 residues. V lost 5 bases, J lost 1 base, and 8 bases lay in between. Germline CDR1 reads SSHAT; CDR2 reads FNYEAQ (reference sequence). CDR3 region: CASSAQGNTEAFF. The CDR3 nucleotides read TGTGCCAGCAGCGCACAGGGGAACACTGAAGCTTTCTTT. The full variable domain, in which reference TRBV7-7 and TRBJ1-1 provide the parts outside the CDR3, is GAGVSQSPRYKVTKRGQDVTLRCDPISSHATLYWYQQALGQGPEFLTYFNYEAQPDKSGLPSDRFSAERPEGSISTLTIQRTEQRDSAMYRCASSAQGNTEAFFGQGTRLTVV.